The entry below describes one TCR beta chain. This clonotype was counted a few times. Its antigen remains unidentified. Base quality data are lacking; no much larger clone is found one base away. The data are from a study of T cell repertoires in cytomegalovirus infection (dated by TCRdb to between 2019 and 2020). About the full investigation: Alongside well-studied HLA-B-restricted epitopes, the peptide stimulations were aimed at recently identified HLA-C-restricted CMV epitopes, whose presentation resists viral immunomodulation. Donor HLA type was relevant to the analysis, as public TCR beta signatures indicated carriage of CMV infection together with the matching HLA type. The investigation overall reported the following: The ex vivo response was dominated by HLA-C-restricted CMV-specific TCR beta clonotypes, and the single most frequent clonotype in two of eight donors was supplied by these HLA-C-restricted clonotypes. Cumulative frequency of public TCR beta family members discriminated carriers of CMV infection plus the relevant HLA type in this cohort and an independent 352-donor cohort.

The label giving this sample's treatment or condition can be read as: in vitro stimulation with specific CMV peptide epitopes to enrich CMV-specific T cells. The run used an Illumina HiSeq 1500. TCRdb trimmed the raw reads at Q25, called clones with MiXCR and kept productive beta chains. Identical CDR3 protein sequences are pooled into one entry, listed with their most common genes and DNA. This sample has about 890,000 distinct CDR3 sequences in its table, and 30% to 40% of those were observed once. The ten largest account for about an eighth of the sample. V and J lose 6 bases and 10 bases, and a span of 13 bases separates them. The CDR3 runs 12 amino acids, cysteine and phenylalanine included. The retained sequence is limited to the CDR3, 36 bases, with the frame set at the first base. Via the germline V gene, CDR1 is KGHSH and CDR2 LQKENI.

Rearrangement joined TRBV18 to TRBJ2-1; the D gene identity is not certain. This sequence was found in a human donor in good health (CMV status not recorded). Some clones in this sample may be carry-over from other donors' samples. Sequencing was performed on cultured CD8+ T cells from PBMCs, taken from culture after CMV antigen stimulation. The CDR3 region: CASSLNRAEQFF. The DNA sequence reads TGTGCCAGCTCCCTAAACCGGGCAGAGCAGTTCTTC.